The rows below give T cell receptor beta chains drawn from one sample of a study of blood T cell repertoires in COVID-19. Produced via immunoSEQ multiplex PCR; TCRdb's table is partial and in-frame only. The sample includes over 150,000 clones, around 87% of them seen just once. The specimen sequenced was peripheral blood. The origin of the receptors is a man aged 60 to 75 with COVID-19, enrolled during active disease. The CDR3 runs from the conserved cysteine through the conserved F or W. The D gene is left open where the match is weak. Only some rows state a clone size, as once, few, many or a class for expanded clones.

D gene	V gene	CDR3 length	clone size	J gene	CDR3 protein	CDR3 DNA
NA	TRBV7-2	13	few	TRBJ1-3	CASTRLAGNTIYF	TGTGCCAGCACCCGACTCGCTGGAAACACCATATATTTT
NA	TRBV6-5	14	NA	TRBJ1-2	CASSYSPQRYGYTF	TGTGCCAGCAGTTACAGTCCCCAGAGGTATGGCTACACCTTC
NA	TRBV5-4	14	NA	TRBJ2-7	CASSLEGGIYEQYF	TGTGCCAGCAGCTTGGAGGGGGGGATCTACGAGCAGTACTTC
TRBD1	TRBV4-1	14	NA	TRBJ2-5	CASSRGTGQETQYF	TGCGCCAGCAGCCGCGGGACAGGGCAAGAGACCCAGTACTTC
NA	TRBV5-4	12	NA	TRBJ2-5	CASSRYQETQYF	TGTGCCAGCAGTCGGTACCAAGAGACCCAGTACTTC
TRBD1	TRBV12-3/TRBV12-4	10	NA	TRBJ2-1	CASSSGGQFF	TGTGCCAGCAGTTCAGGGGGGCAGTTCTTC
NA	TRBV25-1	14	NA	TRBJ1-6	CASSDSGGGSPLHF	TGTGCCAGCAGTGATTCTGGGGGCGGTTCACCCCTCCACTTT
NA	TRBV11-3	16	few	TRBJ2-7	CASSSRGGQASYEQYF	TGTGCCAGCAGTTCTCGAGGGGGTCAGGCCTCCTACGAGCAGTACTTC
NA	TRBV6-4	12	NA	TRBJ2-3	CASSDWENTQYF	TGTGCCAGCAGTGACTGGGAGAATACGCAGTATTTT
NA	TRBV7-2	15	few	TRBJ2-7	CASSSQGTPGYEQYF	TGTGCCAGCAGCTCCCAGGGGACCCCAGGGTACGAGCAGTACTTC
TRBD1	TRBV25-1	15	NA	TRBJ2-2	CASSVRQGSTGELFF	TGTGCCAGCAGTGTCCGACAGGGGAGCACCGGGGAGCTGTTTTTT
TRBD2	TRBV3-1/TRBV3-2	17	NA	TRBJ2-2	CASSRGGPAGIDRELFF	TGTGCCAGCAGCCGAGGAGGGCCAGCGGGAATCGACAGGGAGCTGTTTTTT
NA	TRBV7-8	16	NA	TRBJ1-4	CASSLVRGVSNEKLFF	TGTGCCAGCAGCTTAGTCCGCGGGGTCTCTAATGAAAAACTGTTTTTT
NA	TRBV7-3	15	NA	TRBJ1-1	CASSLTAKERAEAFF	TGTGCCAGCAGCTTAACTGCGAAGGAACGGGCTGAAGCTTTCTTT
TRBD2	TRBV4-1	16	few	TRBJ2-2	CASSKGLAGGPGELFF	TGCGCCAGCAGCAAGGGACTAGCGGGAGGGCCCGGGGAGCTGTTTTTT
NA	TRBV20-1	13	NA	TRBJ1-1	CSTSRGMNTEAFF	TGCAGTACTAGTAGGGGGATGAACACTGAAGCTTTCTTT
NA	TRBV12-3/TRBV12-4	13	NA	TRBJ1-5	CASSFAGNQPQHF	TGTGCCAGCAGTTTTGCAGGCAATCAGCCCCAGCATTTT
NA	TRBV4-3	15	NA	TRBJ1-1	CASSQARDRNTEAFF	TGCGCCAGCAGCCAAGCCCGAGACAGGAACACTGAAGCTTTCTTT
TRBD1	TRBV5-8	14	NA	TRBJ1-1	CASSLGTGNTEAFF	TGTGCCAGCAGCTTGGGGACAGGGAACACTGAAGCTTTCTTT
NA	TRBV7-3	14	NA	TRBJ1-2	CASSFGTRGDGYTF	TGTGCCAGCAGCTTTGGTACCAGGGGTGATGGCTACACCTTC
NA	TRBV4-2	14	NA	TRBJ1-1	CASSQVTGLVEAFF	TGTGCCAGCAGCCAAGTAACAGGGTTGGTTGAAGCTTTCTTT
TRBD2	TRBV14	15	NA	TRBJ2-5	CASSPGLLAGETQYF	TGTGCCAGCAGCCCCGGCTTACTAGCGGGGGAGACCCAGTACTTC
NA	TRBV4-3	14	NA	TRBJ2-7	CASSQVLAGYEQYF	TGCGCCAGCAGCCAAGTTCTAGCCGGGTACGAGCAGTACTTC